A single sample is the source of the 18 T cell receptor beta chains below, sequenced in a study of blood T cell repertoires in COVID-19. Here immunoSEQ multiplex PCR was the method, and the copy in TCRdb shows in-frame clones only, minus some. The top ten hold approximately 3% of the sample, which has 150,000 to 200,000 clones, more than 70% seen once. Sequenced input: peripheral blood. The receptors were gathered from a woman of 80 years or more with active or convalescent COVID-19.

The chain uses TRBV7-2 and TRBJ2-7; 9 nucleotides align to TRBD1. CDR1 is SGHTA and CDR2 is FQGNSA in the germline V gene. Trimming at V came to 5 bases and at J to 3 bases, leaving 8 bases not matched to a gene. The CDR3 runs 15 residues. The CDR3 loop reads CASSRLGDRVYEQYF. The CDR3 DNA is TGTGCCAGCAGCCGCCTGGGGGACAGGGTCTACGAGCAGTACTTC.

The rearrangement links TRBV18 to TRBJ1-5; TRBD1 matches at 7 bases. The CDR3 runs to 15 residues. The trim removed 0 bases at V and 7 bases at J, leaving 6 bases unmatched. Germline V gene data show CDR1 as KGHSH and CDR2 as LQKENI. CDR3 residues: CASSPPDRAGQPQHF. CDR3 DNA sequence: TGTGCCAGCTCACCACCCGACAGGGCAGGACAGCCCCAGCATTTT.

CDR3: CACSSSNYGYTF. The CDR3 DNA follows: TGTGCCTGCAGTAGCTCTAACTATGGCTACACCTTC. The genes are TRBV30 and TRBJ1-2; D remains ambiguous. Looked up from germline, CDR1 is GTSNPN and CDR2 is SVGIG (reference sequence). This CDR3 comprises 12 residues. Trimming took off 6 bases at V and 0 bases at J, with 8 bases between the two ends. Drawing the rest from reference TRBV30 and TRBJ1-2, the complete variable domain is SQTIHQWPATLVQPVGSPLSLECTVEGTSNPNLYWYRQAAGRGLQLLFYSVGIGQISSEVPQNLSASRPQDRQFILSSKKLLLSDSGFYLCACSSSNYGYTFGSGTRLTVV.

This chain joins TRBV3-1 (or the pseudogene TRBV3-2) and TRBJ1-2, with 9 bases that match TRBD1. The CDR3 runs 14 residues. Trimming took 4 bases from V and 7 from J; bases not matched to a gene: 7. Per germline, CDR1 LGHDT and CDR2 YNNKEL (reference sequence). The CDR3 nucleotides read TGTGCCAGCAGCCGTAACAGGGGGCCCCGTGGCTACACCTTC. This translates into CASSRNRGPRGYTF.

The gene calls are TRBV7-3 and TRBJ2-3; D is unclear. The CDR3 runs 14 residues. Trimming stripped 8 bases from V and 0 bases from J, with 12 bases between. Germline V lookup: CDR1 SGHTA, CDR2 FQGTGA. The CDR3 sequence is CASRPSASTDTQYF. In DNA, the CDR3 is TGTGCCAGCCGTCCCAGTGCCAGCACAGATACGCAGTATTTT.

The chain joins TRBV27 to TRBJ2-7; 11 positions match TRBD1. In germline, CDR1 is MNHEY, CDR2 SMNVEV (reference sequence). The CDR3 runs to 14 residues. V shed 6 bases and J 5 bases; nucleotides not matched to a gene: 6. CDR3 bases: TGTGCCAGCAGGCGGACAGGGGGCGTAAACGAGCAGTACTTC. Its translation: CASRRTGGVNEQYF.

The J gene is TRBJ2-2, the V gene TRBV6-6, with D hard to call. V was trimmed by 7 bases and J by 0 bases, leaving 9 bases between them. Germline lookup yields CDR1 MNHNY and CDR2 SVGAGI (reference sequence). The length of the CDR3 is 14 residues. The DNA of the CDR3 is TGTGCCAGCATTCAAACGGCGAACACCGGGGAGCTGTTTTTT. It specifies CASIQTANTGELFF.

The chain couples TRBV5-1 to TRBJ2-5; 9 bases map to TRBD2. V was pared by 1 base and J by 2 bases, with 6 bases of the junction left unmatched. Germline lookup yields CDR1 SGHRS and CDR2 YFSETQ. CDR3 size: 16 residues. CDR3 bases: TGCGCCAGCAGCTTGAGCGGCGGGGGGGGTCAAGAGACCCAGTACTTC. Protein sequence: CASSLSGGGGQETQYF.

J is TRBJ1-6 and V is TRBV10-3; tentatively, D is TRBD1 (5 bases). The CDR3 extends over 16 amino acids. Germline V gene sequence: CDR1 ENHRY, CDR2 SYGVKD. V was pared by 3 bases and J by 0 bases, with 9 bases between. The CDR3 loop is CAISDRESSYNSPLHF. The CDR3 DNA reads as TGTGCCATCAGTGACAGGGAAAGCTCCTATAATTCACCCCTCCACTTT.

This clone came up a few times. The rearrangement uses TRBV6-5 and TRBJ2-3; D not resolved. Trimming stripped 7 bases from V and 3 bases from J, with 14 bases between. The CDR3 consists of 14 residues. CDR1 is MNHEY and CDR2 is SVGAGI in the germline V gene. The CDR3 loop is CASTSVGRTDTQYF. In DNA, the CDR3 is TGTGCCAGCACAAGCGTCGGAAGGACAGATACGCAGTATTTT.

This chain joins TRBV25-1 and TRBJ1-1; 10 positions agree with TRBD1. This CDR3 contains 14 residues. The V segment lost 4 bases and the J segment 5 bases; nucleotides outside the gene matches: 4. Germline lookup yields CDR1 MGHDK and CDR2 SYGVNS. Here the CDR3 DNA reads TGTGCCAGCAGTGCGGGACAGGGGACAACTGAAGCTTTCTTT. The encoded protein is CASSAGQGTTEAFF.

V usage is TRBV6-2 or TRBV6-3 and J usage is TRBJ1-4; 7 positions match TRBD1. In germline, CDR1 is MNHEY, CDR2 SVGEGT. The CDR3 loop spans 15 amino acids. With 0 bases clipped from V and 6 bases from J, the junction kept 4 bases outside the gene matches. Written as DNA, the CDR3 is TGTGCCAGCAGTTACTCTCATAGGGGGCATGAAAAACTGTTTTTT. It translates to CASSYSHRGHEKLFF.

This chain links TRBV6-5 with TRBJ1-2; TRBD1 aligns across 11 bases. Trimming took 7 bases from V and 3 from J; bases not matched to a gene: 7. Germline V CDR1 and CDR2: MNHEY, SVGAGI. The CDR3 consists of 15 residues. This CDR3 is CASKDGQGAYYGYTF. The CDR3 nucleotides read TGTGCCAGCAAAGACGGACAGGGGGCCTACTATGGCTACACCTTC.

The chain joins TRBV18 to TRBJ2-1, with 9 bases fitting TRBD2. J lost 1 base, V lost 2 bases, and 3 bases had no gene match. Germline CDR1 and CDR2: KGHSH and LQKENI. This CDR3 region has 16 residues. CDR3 amino acids: CASSPISGGSYNEQFF. CDR3 bases: TGTGCCAGCTCACCAATTAGCGGGGGATCCTACAATGAGCAGTTCTTC.

The V gene is TRBV29-1, the J gene TRBJ1-2; D gene uncertain. Germline V gene lookup returns CDR1 SQVTM and CDR2 ANQGSEA. This CDR3 is 14 amino acids long. The V and J ends lost 0 bases and 4 bases respectively, with 12 bases between them. The CDR3 protein is CSVEDWSSGYGYTF. CDR3 in DNA: TGCAGCGTTGAAGATTGGAGCAGCGGCTATGGCTACACCTTC.

The chain links TRBV5-1 to TRBJ2-7; 8 bases agree with TRBD1. After removal of 0 bases from V and 2 bases from J, the junction contained 1 base not matched to a gene. CDR3 length equals 14 residues. Germline-derived CDR1 and CDR2 are SGHRS and YFSETQ. DNA for the CDR3: TGCGCCAGCAGCTTGGTACAGGGGGCCTACGAGCAGTACTTC. Translating gives CASSLVQGAYEQYF.

The chain recombines TRBV5-1 with TRBJ1-1, with TRBD1 as a possible D gene (5 bases). CDR3 length: 13 residues. Germline CDR1 and CDR2: SGHRS and YFSETQ. Trimming took 0 bases from V and 7 from J, leaving 10 bases between them. CDR3 DNA sequence: TGCGCCAGCAGCTTGGAAGCAGGGCTTGAAGCTTTCTTT. It specifies CASSLEAGLEAFF.

This clone appeared a single time. This rearrangement joins TRBV5-1 to TRBJ1-4; 9 bases are a match to TRBD1. V dropped 4 bases and J dropped 7; count of bases not matched to a gene: 8. CDR1 is SGHRS and CDR2 is YFSETQ in the germline V gene. CDR3 size: 15 residues. CDR3 bases: TGCGCCAGCAGCCAGAGAACAGGGGGCGGTGAAAAACTGTTTTTT. The encoded protein is CASSQRTGGGEKLFF. Complete variable domain (other parts from reference TRBV5-1 and TRBJ1-4): KAGVTQTPRYLIKTRGQQVTLSCSPISGHRSVSWYQQTPGQGLQFLFEYFSETQRNKGNFPGRFSGRQFSNSRSEMNVSTLELGDSALYLCASSQRTGGGEKLFFGSGTQLSVL.